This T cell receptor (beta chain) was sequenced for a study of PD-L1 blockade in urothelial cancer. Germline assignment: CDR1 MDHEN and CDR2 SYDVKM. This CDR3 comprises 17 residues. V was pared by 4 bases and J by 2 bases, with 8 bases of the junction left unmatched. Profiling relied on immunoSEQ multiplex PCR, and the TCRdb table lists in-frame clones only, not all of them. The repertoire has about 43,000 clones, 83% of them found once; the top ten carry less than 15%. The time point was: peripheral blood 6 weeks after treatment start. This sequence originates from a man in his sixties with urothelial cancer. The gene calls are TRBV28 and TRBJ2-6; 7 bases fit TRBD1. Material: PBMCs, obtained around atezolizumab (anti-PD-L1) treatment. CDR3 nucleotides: TGTGCCAGCAGTTCCCGGACAGGTCCCGCTGGGGCCAACGTCCTGACTTTC. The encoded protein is CASSSRTGPAGANVLTF.